The rows below give T cell receptor beta chains drawn from one sample of a study of regulatory T cells in long-lasting Graves disease. One entry per CDR3 protein, called by TCRdb with MiXCR from the multiplex PCR reads. The sample contains hundreds of thousands of distinct CDR3 sequences, about 20% of which appear only once. The material sequenced was peripheral blood mononuclear cells (PBMCs), taken when the disease was refractory, from a patient treated with antithyroid drugs. Receptors originate from a female donor with Graves disease. Each CDR3 is given with its conserved first and last residue. A D gene is named only where the DNA matches it firmly. Size tells how often a clone was seen (once, few, many) or the class of an expanded clone, and some rows leave it out.

>many|NA|TRBJ1-3|TRBV28
TGTGCCAGCAGCTTAACGGGGCCTGGAAACACCATATATTTT
CASSLTGPGNTIYF
>many|TRBD1|TRBJ2-5|TRBV7-3
TGTGCCAGCAGCTTTCAGGGGGTGGGAGAGACCCAGTACTTC
CASSFQGVGETQYF
>NA|NA|TRBJ2-6|TRBV29-1
TGCAGCGTTGAAGGGGCGGGTGCTGGGGCCAACGTCCTGACTTTC
CSVEGAGAGANVLTF
>few|NA|TRBJ2-5|TRBV18
TGTGCCAGCTCACCACCCAGGAGAGGAGAGACCCAGTGCTTC
CASSPPRRGETQCF
>many|NA|TRBJ1-6|TRBV11-2
TGTGCCAGCAGCTTAGCAGGAGGTGCTTCACCCCTCCACTTT
CASSLAGGASPLHF
>many|TRBD1|TRBJ1-2|TRBV6-1
TGTGCCAGCAGTAATACAGGGGGCGATCCCCATGGCTACACCTTC
CASSNTGGDPHGYTF
>many|NA|TRBJ1-2|TRBV7-2
TGTGCCAGCAGCCGAATTCTTAACTATGGCTACACCTTC
CASSRILNYGYTF
>many|NA|TRBJ2-2|TRBV12-3/TRBV12-4
TGTGCCAGCAGCGACCCCAACACCGGGGAGCTGTTTTTT
CASSDPNTGELFF
>many|NA|TRBJ1-1|TRBV5-5
TGTGCCAGCAGCATGAGGAGGGGTTGGACTGAAGCTTTCTTT
CASSMRRGWTEAFF
>many|NA|TRBJ2-4|TRBV7-2
TGTGCCAGCAGCTCTGCCCAATCCGGGGACATTCAGTACTTC
CASSSAQSGDIQYF
>few|TRBD1|TRBJ1-4|TRBV28
TGTGCCAGCAAGTCCCTCATCGGACAGGAGGTTTTAACTAATGAAAAACTGTTTTTT
CASKSLIGQEVLTNEKLFF
>many|NA|TRBJ2-5|TRBV7-8
TGTGCCAGCAGCCCGGTTTCTATAAGCGGGGAGACCCAGTACTTC
CASSPVSISGETQYF
>many|TRBD1|TRBJ1-3|TRBV6-9
TGTGCCAGCAGTTACCCACAGGGGCTACGAGGAAACACCATATATTTT
CASSYPQGLRGNTIYF
>many|NA|TRBJ1-2|TRBV6-1
TGTGCCAGCAGCACCCCCAGGGGCTACACCTTC
CASSTPRGYTF
>few|NA|TRBJ2-7|TRBV6-1
TGTGCCAGCAGCCCCCCGAGGTATGGCGAGCAGTACTTC
CASSPPRYGEQYF
>once|NA|TRBJ2-1|TRBV6-1
TGTGCCAGCAAAGGGACCGACAATGAGCAGTTCTTC
CASKGTDNEQFF
>few|NA|TRBJ1-2|TRBV20-1
TGCAGTGCTAGACCCCTTGAGACAGCGCTTGCTAACTATGGCTACACCTTC
CSARPLETALANYGYTF
>NA|NA|TRBJ2-5|TRBV5-1
TGCGCCAGCAGCCAAAATGACGGGGAGACCCAGTACTTC
CASSQNDGETQYF
>many|NA|TRBJ1-2|TRBV6-1
TGTGCCAGCAGTGAATTTGGGGAGGCGGCAGCCACGGGCGGCTACACCTTC
CASSEFGEAAATGGYTF
>many|NA|TRBJ1-5|TRBV2
TGTGCCAGCAGTGACGGGCAGCCCCAGCATTTT
CASSDGQPQHF
>NA|NA|TRBJ1-1|TRBV20-1
TGCAGTGCTAGGAAATTGGGGCTCCTGTACACTGAAGCTTTCTTT
CSARKLGLLYTEAFF
>NA|NA|TRBJ1-1|TRBV9
TGTGCCAGCAGCGTAGAACCCAGACTGAACACTGAAGCTTTCTTT
CASSVEPRLNTEAFF
>many|TRBD1|TRBJ2-5|TRBV18
TGTGCCAGCTCAGCAGGGACAGGCCAAGAGACCCAGTACTTC
CASSAGTGQETQYF
>NA|TRBD1|TRBJ2-7|TRBV28
TGTGCCAGCGAACCCTCGGGGACAGGGGACCCCTACGAGCAGTACTTC
CASEPSGTGDPYEQYF
>many|TRBD1|TRBJ1-1|TRBV6-1
TGTGCCAGCCAGAGGACAGGAAGTCTAACTGAAGCTTTCTTT
CASQRTGSLTEAFF
>NA|NA|TRBJ2-3|TRBV16
TGTGCCAGCAGACGCGCCCAACTGAGGGATACGCAGTATTTT
CASRRAQLRDTQYF
>many|TRBD1|TRBJ1-2|TRBV27
TGTGCCAGCAGTTCCTTACAGGGGTGGGCTGGCTACACCTTC
CASSSLQGWAGYTF
>NA|NA|TRBJ1-5|TRBV4-1
TGCGCCAGCAGCCAAGGGAGGAGTAGCAATCAGCCCCAGCATTTT
CASSQGRSSNQPQHF
>many|TRBD2|TRBJ2-5|TRBV7-2
TGTGCCAGCAGCTTGACTAGCGGGGGGGGTGTAGAGACCCAGTACTTC
CASSLTSGGGVETQYF
>NA|NA|TRBJ2-7|TRBV20-1
TGCAGTGCTAGAGATACAGAGGCCTACGAGCAGTACTTC
CSARDTEAYEQYF
>many|NA|TRBJ1-2|TRBV7-2
TGTGCCAGCAGCTTGGAAGGGCTCTATGGCTACACCTTC
CASSLEGLYGYTF
>NA|NA|TRBJ1-4|TRBV9
TGTGCCAGCAGCGTAGACTTGTCGGACAACGAAAAACTGTTTTTT
CASSVDLSDNEKLFF
>NA|NA|TRBJ1-4|TRBV5-8
TGTGCCAGCAGCCCGGACCACCTCCCCGAAAAACTGTTTTTT
CASSPDHLPEKLFF
>few|TRBD1|TRBJ2-2|TRBV5-1
TGCGCCAGCAGCCTAGACAGGGCAGGAGTTACCGGGGAGCTGTTTTTT
CASSLDRAGVTGELFF
>many|TRBD1|TRBJ1-1|TRBV15
TGTGCCACCAGCGCTTCCGGGACAGGGGTCACTGAAGCTTTCTTT
CATSASGTGVTEAFF
>many|NA|TRBJ2-5|TRBV6-5
TGTGCCAGCAGTTTTGCGGCCCAAGAGACCCAGTACTTC
CASSFAAQETQYF
>many|NA|TRBJ1-4|TRBV7-2
TGTGCCAGCAGCTTAGATGGACAATGGGGTGAAAAACTGTTTTTT
CASSLDGQWGEKLFF
>many|TRBD1|TRBJ2-5|TRBV29-1
TGCAGCGCAATTCTGTCGAGGGGGCCAGGAGAGACCCAGTACTTC
CSAILSRGPGETQYF
>few|NA|TRBJ1-1|TRBV29-1
TGCAGCGTTGAAGAGAGGGGGGGTAACACTGAAGCTTTCTTT
CSVEERGGNTEAFF
>many|NA|TRBJ1-3|TRBV12-3/TRBV12-4
TGTGCCAGCAGTTTAGGGGGATTATCCTCTGGAAACACCATATATTTT
CASSLGGLSSGNTIYF
>many|NA|TRBJ1-2|TRBV29-1
TGCAGCGTTTATGGGACGGATTCGTTCTATGGCTACACCTTC
CSVYGTDSFYGYTF
>many|NA|TRBJ2-7|TRBV6-1
TGTGCCAGCAGTGAAAGATCCGAGATTCGCGAGCAGTACTTC
CASSERSEIREQYF